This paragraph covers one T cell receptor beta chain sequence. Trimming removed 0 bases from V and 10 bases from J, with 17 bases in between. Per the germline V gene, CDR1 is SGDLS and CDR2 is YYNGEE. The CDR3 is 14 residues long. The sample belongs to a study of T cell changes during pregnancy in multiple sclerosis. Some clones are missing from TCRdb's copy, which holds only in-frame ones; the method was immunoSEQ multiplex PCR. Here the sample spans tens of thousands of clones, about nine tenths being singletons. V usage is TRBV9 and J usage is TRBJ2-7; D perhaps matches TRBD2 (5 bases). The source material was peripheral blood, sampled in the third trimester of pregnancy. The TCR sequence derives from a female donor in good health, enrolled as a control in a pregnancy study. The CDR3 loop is CASSVGVEEAAQYF. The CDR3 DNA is TGTGCCAGCAGCGTAGGGGTCGAGGAGGCGGCCCAGTACTTC.